These T cell receptor beta chains were read from a single sample in a study of shared clonotypes between healthy human individuals. Sequenced by immunoSEQ multiplex PCR; TCRdb stores in-frame clones only, minus some. The sample records about 2 million clones, approximately 94% being singletons. The sample taken for sequencing was naive CD8+ T cells sorted from blood. The receptors derive from a man aged 18 to 30 in good health. Both conserved end residues are part of each CDR3. A D gene is named only where the DNA matches it firmly. Size is stated for part of the rows, as once, few or many counts, or as a class when the clone is expanded.

d_call	clone_size	v_call	j_call	cdr3_aa	cdr3_nt
-	-	TRBV5-6	TRBJ2-1	CASRSGSSYNEQFF	TGTGCCAGCAGAAGCGGTAGCTCCTACAATGAGCAGTTCTTC
-	-	TRBV6-5	TRBJ2-5	CASSNANRAGETQYF	TGTGCCAGCAGTAACGCGAACAGGGCCGGTGAGACCCAGTACTTC
-	-	TRBV13	TRBJ2-7	CASSQTVPYEQYF	TGTGCCAGCAGCCAGACAGTCCCCTACGAGCAGTACTTC
-	-	TRBV6-1	TRBJ2-2	CASSEWEGNTGELFF	TGTGCCAGCAGTGAATGGGAAGGAAACACCGGGGAGCTGTTTTTT
-	-	TRBV30	TRBJ1-2	CAWSVQGLDYGYTF	TGTGCCTGGAGTGTTCAGGGGTTGGACTATGGCTACACCTTC
TRBD2	once	TRBV5-1	TRBJ2-7	CASRGGLALSYEQYF	TGCGCCAGCAGGGGAGGACTAGCGCTATCCTACGAGCAGTACTTC
-	-	TRBV6-5	TRBJ2-4	CASSFQATKNIQYF	TGTGCCAGCAGTTTCCAAGCTACAAAAAACATTCAGTACTTC
-	-	TRBV6-5	TRBJ2-7	CASSYSEGRDEQYF	TGTGCCAGCAGTTACTCGGAGGGACGGGACGAGCAGTACTTC
TRBD1	once	TRBV2	TRBJ2-5	CASRFRYGDRAPETQYF	TGTGCCAGCAGGTTCCGGTATGGGGACAGGGCTCCTGAGACCCAGTACTTC
-	-	TRBV5-4	TRBJ2-5	CASSFRDRQETQYF	TGTGCCAGCAGCTTCCGGGACCGACAAGAGACCCAGTACTTC
-	-	TRBV21-1	TRBJ2-7	CASSKRALSGGVTYEQYF	TGTGCCAGCAGCAAGCGTGCCCTCTCCGGGGGTGTGACCTACGAGCAGTACTTC
-	once	TRBV28	TRBJ2-7	CASSWTSNMLEQYF	TGTGCCAGCAGTTGGACAAGTAATATGTTGGAGCAGTACTTC
-	-	TRBV7-9	TRBJ2-7	CASSLVETGTYEQYF	TGTGCCAGCAGCTTAGTCGAGACAGGCACCTACGAGCAGTACTTC
-	-	TRBV19	TRBJ2-1	CASSPGENEQFF	TGTGCCAGTAGTCCGGGTGAGAATGAGCAGTTCTTC
TRBD1	-	TRBV4-3	TRBJ2-7	CASSQGGTGIYEQYF	TGCGCCAGCAGCCAAGGTGGGACAGGGATCTACGAGCAGTACTTC
-	-	TRBV4-1	TRBJ2-3	CASSQVQMGQSTDTQYF	TGCGCCAGCAGCCAAGTCCAAATGGGGCAGTCCACAGATACGCAGTATTTT
-	-	TRBV28	TRBJ2-6	CASSFWGAAGANVLTF	TGTGCCAGCAGTTTCTGGGGGGCAGCTGGGGCCAACGTCCTGACTTTC
-	-	TRBV10-2	TRBJ2-7	CASSASGYEQYF	TGCGCCAGCAGTGCCTCTGGCTACGAGCAGTACTTC
-	-	TRBV5-6	TRBJ1-1	CASSLYGQITAEAFF	TGTGCCAGCAGCTTGTACGGACAAATCACCGCTGAAGCTTTCTTT
-	-	TRBV5-4	TRBJ2-7	CASSLWGSTYEQYF	TGTGCCAGCAGCTTGTGGGGGTCCACCTACGAGCAGTACTTC
-	-	TRBV11-2	TRBJ1-2	CASSLDPAQGGFYGYTF	TGTGCCAGCAGCTTAGATCCCGCGCAGGGTGGATTCTATGGCTACACCTTC
-	-	TRBV29-1	TRBJ2-2	CSVDPPGGTGELFF	TGCAGCGTTGACCCTCCTGGGGGCACCGGGGAGCTGTTTTTT
-	-	TRBV14	TRBJ2-2	CASSQEVAESTGELFF	TGTGCCAGCAGCCAAGAGGTAGCGGAGTCCACCGGGGAGCTGTTTTTT
TRBD1	once	TRBV7-9	TRBJ1-1	CASSALLGQGAKGTEAFF	TGTGCCAGCAGCGCATTGTTGGGACAGGGGGCGAAAGGGACTGAAGCTTTCTTT
-	-	TRBV9	TRBJ1-1	CASSVEVRGNTEAFF	TGTGCCAGCAGCGTAGAGGTCAGGGGAAACACTGAAGCTTTCTTT
TRBD1	-	TRBV7-9	TRBJ2-2	CASSFFPQGASGELFF	TGTGCCAGCAGCTTCTTCCCCCAGGGGGCGAGCGGGGAGCTGTTTTTT
-	-	TRBV7-8	TRBJ1-5	CASSSFPGSYQPQHF	TGTGCCAGCAGCTCCTTCCCCGGGAGTTATCAGCCCCAGCATTTT
TRBD2	-	TRBV9	TRBJ2-2	CASSGRDYRNTGELFF	TGTGCCAGCAGCGGCCGGGACTACAGGAACACCGGGGAGCTGTTTTTT
-	-	TRBV27	TRBJ1-3	CASSFDPGNTIYF	TGTGCCAGCAGTTTCGACCCTGGAAACACCATATATTTT
TRBD2	-	TRBV5-5	TRBJ2-5	CASTPWGLAGPETQYF	TGTGCCAGCACCCCCTGGGGGCTAGCGGGACCTGAGACCCAGTACTTC
-	-	TRBV13	TRBJ2-7	CASSQYLGEYEQYF	TGTGCCAGCAGTCAATACCTGGGCGAGTACGAGCAGTACTTC
-	-	TRBV13	TRBJ2-1	CASSPGGGEQFF	TGTGCCAGCAGCCCGGGGGGCGGCGAGCAGTTCTTC
TRBD2	-	TRBV6-6	TRBJ2-7	CASSHPGSGSYEQYF	TGTGCCAGCAGTCACCCTGGCAGCGGGAGCTACGAGCAGTACTTC
-	-	TRBV5-6	TRBJ1-1	CASSLAGIRTFF	TGTGCCAGCAGCTTGGCTGGGATACGAACTTTCTTT
-	once	TRBV5-1	TRBJ2-5	CASSGGPPGETQYF	TGCGCCAGCAGTGGGGGCCCTCCTGGGGAGACCCAGTACTTC
-	-	TRBV5-6	TRBJ2-3	CASSFPRSTDTQYF	TGTGCCAGCAGCTTCCCCAGAAGCACAGATACGCAGTATTTT
TRBD2	-	TRBV2	TRBJ2-2	CASSAAGFLNTGELFF	TGTGCCAGCAGCGCAGCGGGATTCTTGAACACCGGGGAGCTGTTTTTT
-	-	TRBV15	TRBJ1-5	CATRDSSTPNQPQHF	TGTGCCACCAGAGACAGTTCCACACCTAATCAGCCCCAGCATTTT
TRBD2	-	TRBV9	TRBJ2-3	CASSVVGSGDTDTQYF	TGTGCCAGCAGCGTAGTGGGTAGCGGGGACACAGATACGCAGTATTTT
TRBD2	-	TRBV27	TRBJ2-1	CASSLRGGEQFF	TGTGCCAGCAGTTTACGGGGGGGTGAGCAGTTCTTC
TRBD2	once	TRBV11-2	TRBJ2-5	CASSLTSSGGARETQYF	TGTGCCAGCAGCTTGACCTCTAGCGGGGGGGCCCGAGAGACCCAGTACTTC
TRBD2	few	TRBV27	TRBJ2-3	CASSPRTSGGADTQYF	TGTGCCAGCAGTCCCCGGACTAGCGGGGGGGCAGATACGCAGTATTTT
-	-	TRBV27	TRBJ1-6	CASNKQGVNSPLHF	TGTGCCAGCAACAAACAGGGAGTCAATTCACCCCTCCACTTT
TRBD1	-	TRBV27	TRBJ2-7	CASSPGRQGAKEQYF	TGTGCCAGCAGCCCTGGTCGGCAGGGGGCTAAGGAGCAGTACTTC
-	-	TRBV7-9	TRBJ2-7	CASSLASTYEQYF	TGTGCCAGCAGCTTAGCGTCAACCTACGAGCAGTACTTC
-	-	TRBV25-1	TRBJ1-1	CASSGGEAFF	TGTGCCAGCAGTGGCGGTGAAGCTTTCTTT
-	-	TRBV6-5	TRBJ2-7	CASTPVQGNGEQYF	TGTGCCAGCACCCCCGTCCAAGGGAACGGCGAGCAGTACTTC
TRBD2	-	TRBV19	TRBJ2-1	CASSITGGPYNEQFF	TGTGCCAGTAGTATTACGGGAGGGCCGTACAATGAGCAGTTCTTC
TRBD1	-	TRBV30	TRBJ1-4	CAWSVMTGWNEKLFF	TGTGCCTGGAGTGTAATGACAGGGTGGAATGAAAAACTGTTTTTT
-	-	TRBV7-3	TRBJ2-5	CASSLDRYQETQYF	TGTGCCAGCAGCCTAGATCGGTACCAAGAGACCCAGTACTTC
-	few	TRBV2	TRBJ2-7	CASTGEVSYEQYF	TGTGCCAGCACGGGGGAGGTCTCCTACGAGCAGTACTTC
TRBD2	-	TRBV15	TRBJ2-1	CATSPGLANNEQFF	TGTGCCACCAGCCCGGGACTAGCAAACAATGAGCAGTTCTTC
-	-	TRBV9	TRBJ2-5	CASSVGGEETQYF	TGTGCCAGCAGCGTAGGGGGTGAAGAGACCCAGTACTTC
-	-	TRBV5-6	TRBJ2-3	CASTIKSRGGDTQYF	TGTGCCAGCACAATAAAGTCTAGGGGAGGAGATACGCAGTATTTT
-	-	TRBV5-1	TRBJ2-7	CASSQAYSYEQYF	TGCGCCAGCTCTCAGGCTTACTCCTACGAGCAGTACTTC